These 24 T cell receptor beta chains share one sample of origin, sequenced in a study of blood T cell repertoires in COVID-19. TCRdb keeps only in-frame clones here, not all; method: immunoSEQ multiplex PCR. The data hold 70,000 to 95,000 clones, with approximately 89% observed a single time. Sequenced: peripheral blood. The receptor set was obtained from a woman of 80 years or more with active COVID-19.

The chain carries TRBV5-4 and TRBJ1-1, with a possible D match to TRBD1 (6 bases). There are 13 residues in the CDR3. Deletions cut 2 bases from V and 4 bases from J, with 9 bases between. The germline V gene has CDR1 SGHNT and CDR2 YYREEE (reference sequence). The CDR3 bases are TGTGCCAGCAGCTTCGACAGGTTCACTGAAGCTTTCTTT. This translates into CASSFDRFTEAFF.

This chain's CDR3 is CASSSGTLNTEAFF. The DNA for the CDR3 is TGTGCCAGCAGCTCCGGGACATTGAACACTGAAGCTTTCTTT. This chain connects TRBV28 to TRBJ1-1; possibly TRBD1 for D (6 bases). From germline, CDR1 is MDHEN and CDR2 SYDVKM. Trimming took 6 bases from V and 0 from J, leaving 11 bases between them. The CDR3 consists of 14 residues.

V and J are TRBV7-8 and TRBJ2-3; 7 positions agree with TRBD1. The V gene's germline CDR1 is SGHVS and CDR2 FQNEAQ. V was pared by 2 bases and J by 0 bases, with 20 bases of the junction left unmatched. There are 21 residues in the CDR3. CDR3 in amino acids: CASSLWFSKGQMITSTDTQYF. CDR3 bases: TGTGCCAGCAGCTTATGGTTTAGTAAGGGACAGATGATTACTAGCACAGATACGCAGTATTTT.

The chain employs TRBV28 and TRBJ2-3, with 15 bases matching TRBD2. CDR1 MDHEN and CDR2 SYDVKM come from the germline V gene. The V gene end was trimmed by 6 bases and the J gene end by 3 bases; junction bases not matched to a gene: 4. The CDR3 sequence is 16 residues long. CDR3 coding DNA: TGTGCCAGCAGCCGGACTAGCGGGAGGGCTACAGATACGCAGTATTTT. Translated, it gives CASSRTSGRATDTQYF.

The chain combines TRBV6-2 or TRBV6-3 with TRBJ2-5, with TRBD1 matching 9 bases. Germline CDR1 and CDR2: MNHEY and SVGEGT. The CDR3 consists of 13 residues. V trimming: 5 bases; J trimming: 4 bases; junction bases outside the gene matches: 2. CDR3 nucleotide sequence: TGTGCCAGCAGTAGGACAGGGGCAGAGACCCAGTACTTC. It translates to CASSRTGAETQYF.

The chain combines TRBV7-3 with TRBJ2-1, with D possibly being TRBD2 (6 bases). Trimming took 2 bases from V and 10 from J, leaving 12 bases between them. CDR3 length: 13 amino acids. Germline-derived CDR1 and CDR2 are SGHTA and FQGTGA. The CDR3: CASSLATRGEQFF. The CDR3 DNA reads TGTGCCAGCAGCTTAGCCACCCGGGGGGAGCAGTTCTTC.

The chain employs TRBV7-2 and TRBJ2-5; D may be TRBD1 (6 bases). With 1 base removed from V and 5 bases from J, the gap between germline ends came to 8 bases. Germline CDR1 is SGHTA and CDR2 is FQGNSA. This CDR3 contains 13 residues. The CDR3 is CASSLGQAETQYF. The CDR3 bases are TGTGCCAGCAGCTTAGGACAGGCGGAGACCCAGTACTTC.

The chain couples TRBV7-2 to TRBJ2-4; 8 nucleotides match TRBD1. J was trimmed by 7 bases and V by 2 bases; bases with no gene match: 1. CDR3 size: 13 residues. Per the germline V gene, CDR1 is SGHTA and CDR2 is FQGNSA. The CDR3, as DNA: TGTGCCAGCAGCTTACCAGGGGGCAACATTCAGTACTTC. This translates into CASSLPGGNIQYF.

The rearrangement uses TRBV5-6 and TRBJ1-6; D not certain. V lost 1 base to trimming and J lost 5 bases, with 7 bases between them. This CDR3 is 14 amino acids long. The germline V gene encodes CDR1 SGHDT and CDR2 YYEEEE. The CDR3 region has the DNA TGTGCCAGCAGCTTGTTTTCCAATAATTCACCCCTCCACTTT. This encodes CASSLFSNNSPLHF.

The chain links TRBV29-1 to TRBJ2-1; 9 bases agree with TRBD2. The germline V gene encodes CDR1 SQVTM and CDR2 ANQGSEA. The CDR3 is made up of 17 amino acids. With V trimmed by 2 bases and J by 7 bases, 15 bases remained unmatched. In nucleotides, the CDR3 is TGCAGCGTTGAACCGTCTTTAGCGGGAGCAGGAGGGAATGAGCAGTTCTTC. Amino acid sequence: CSVEPSLAGAGGNEQFF.

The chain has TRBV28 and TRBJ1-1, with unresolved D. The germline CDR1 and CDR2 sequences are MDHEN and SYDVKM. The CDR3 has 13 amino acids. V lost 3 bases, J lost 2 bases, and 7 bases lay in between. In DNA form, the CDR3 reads TGTGCCAGCAGTTTCGGGGATAACACTGAAGCTTTCTTT. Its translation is CASSFGDNTEAFF.

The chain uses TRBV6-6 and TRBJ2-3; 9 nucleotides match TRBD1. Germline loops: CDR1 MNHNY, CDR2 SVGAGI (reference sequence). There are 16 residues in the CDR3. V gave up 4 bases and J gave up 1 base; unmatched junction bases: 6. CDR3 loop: CASSSQGAHGTDTQYF. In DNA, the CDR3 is TGTGCCAGCAGTTCACAGGGGGCTCATGGCACAGATACGCAGTATTTT.

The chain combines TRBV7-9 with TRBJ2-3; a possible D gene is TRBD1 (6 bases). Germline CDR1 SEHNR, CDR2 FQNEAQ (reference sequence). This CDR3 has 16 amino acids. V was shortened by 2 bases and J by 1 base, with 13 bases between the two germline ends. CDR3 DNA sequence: TGTGCCAGCAGCTTAACCCAGGGGTATGGCACAGATACGCAGTATTTT. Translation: CASSLTQGYGTDTQYF.

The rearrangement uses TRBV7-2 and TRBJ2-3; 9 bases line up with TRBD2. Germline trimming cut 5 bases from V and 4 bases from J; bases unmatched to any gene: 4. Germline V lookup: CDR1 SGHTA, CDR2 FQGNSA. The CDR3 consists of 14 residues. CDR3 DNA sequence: TGTGCCAGCAGCCCACGACTAGCGGCAGATACGCAGTATTTT. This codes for CASSPRLAADTQYF.

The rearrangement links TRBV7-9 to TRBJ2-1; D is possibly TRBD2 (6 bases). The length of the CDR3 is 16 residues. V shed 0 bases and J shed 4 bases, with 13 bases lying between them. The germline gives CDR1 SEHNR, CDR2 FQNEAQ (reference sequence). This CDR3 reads CASSLAETRYYNEQFF. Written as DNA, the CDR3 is TGTGCCAGCAGCTTAGCGGAGACTAGGTATTACAATGAGCAGTTCTTC.

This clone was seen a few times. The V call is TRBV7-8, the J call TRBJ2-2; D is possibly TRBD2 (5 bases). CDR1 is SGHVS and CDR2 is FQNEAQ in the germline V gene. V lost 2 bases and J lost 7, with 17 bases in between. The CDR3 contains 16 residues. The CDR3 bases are TGTGCCAGCAGCTTAAGCAGCCTCCGGGCGGGCGGGGAGCTGTTTTTT. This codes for CASSLSSLRAGGELFF.

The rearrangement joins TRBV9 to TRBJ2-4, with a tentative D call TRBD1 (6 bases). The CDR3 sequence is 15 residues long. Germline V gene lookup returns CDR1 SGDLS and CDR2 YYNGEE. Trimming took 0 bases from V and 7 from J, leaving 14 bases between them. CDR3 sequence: CASSVAGDITNIQYF. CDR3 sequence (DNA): TGTGCCAGCAGCGTAGCCGGGGACATAACGAACATTCAGTACTTC.

CDR3 in amino acids: CASSLASGYEQFF. The CDR3 DNA reads as TGTGCCAGCAGCTTGGCCTCCGGGTATGAGCAGTTCTTC. J is TRBJ2-1 and V is TRBV5-6, with no clear D. Germline loops: CDR1 SGHDT, CDR2 YYEEEE. Trimming stripped 0 bases from V and 8 bases from J, with 9 bases between. The CDR3 totals 13 residues.

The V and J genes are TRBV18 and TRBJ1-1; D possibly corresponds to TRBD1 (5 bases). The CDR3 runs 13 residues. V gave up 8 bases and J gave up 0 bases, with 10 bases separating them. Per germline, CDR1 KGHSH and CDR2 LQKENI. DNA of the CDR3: TGTGCCAGCGCGGGGGAATTGAACACTGAAGCTTTCTTT. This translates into CASAGELNTEAFF.

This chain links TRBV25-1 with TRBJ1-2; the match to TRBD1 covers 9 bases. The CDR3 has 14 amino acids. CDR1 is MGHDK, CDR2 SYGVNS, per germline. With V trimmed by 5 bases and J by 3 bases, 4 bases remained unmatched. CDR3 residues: CASSTGQGHYGYTF. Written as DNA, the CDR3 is TGTGCCAGCAGTACGGGACAGGGACACTATGGCTACACCTTC.

The CDR3 region is CASSQPSAGTRGDTQYF. DNA for the CDR3: TGCGCCAGCAGCCAACCCTCAGCCGGGACTAGGGGAGATACGCAGTATTTT. The chain employs TRBV4-1 and TRBJ2-3; 8 bases align to TRBD2. In germline, CDR1 is MGHRA, CDR2 YSYEKL. This CDR3 has 17 amino acids. V dropped 2 bases and J dropped 5; count of bases not matched to a gene: 12.

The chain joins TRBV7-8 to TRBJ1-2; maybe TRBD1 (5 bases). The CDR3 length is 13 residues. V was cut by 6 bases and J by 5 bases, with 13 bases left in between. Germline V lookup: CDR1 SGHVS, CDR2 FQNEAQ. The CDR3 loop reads CASSPPGGYGYTF. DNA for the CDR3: TGTGCCAGCAGTCCCCCGGGGGGTTATGGCTACACCTTC.

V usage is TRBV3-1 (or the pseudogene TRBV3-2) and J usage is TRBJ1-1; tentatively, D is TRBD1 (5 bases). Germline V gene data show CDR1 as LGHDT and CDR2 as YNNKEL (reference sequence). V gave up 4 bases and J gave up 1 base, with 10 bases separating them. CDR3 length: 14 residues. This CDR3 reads CASSPSGGNTEAFF. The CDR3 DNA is TGTGCCAGCAGCCCCTCGGGGGGGAACACTGAAGCTTTCTTT.

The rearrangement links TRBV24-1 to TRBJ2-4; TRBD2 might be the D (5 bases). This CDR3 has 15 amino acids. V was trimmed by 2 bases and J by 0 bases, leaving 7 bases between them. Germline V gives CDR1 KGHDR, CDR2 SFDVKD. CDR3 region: CATSDSGLAKNIQYF. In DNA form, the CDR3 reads TGTGCCACCAGTGATTCTGGACTAGCCAAAAACATTCAGTACTTC.